This T cell receptor beta chain came from a study of cytomegalovirus exposure and HLA in healthy donors. This clone was observed once. This PCR relied on a set of 60 Vbeta primers and 13 Jbeta primers. TCRdb's copy holds only in-frame clones and misses some; the assay was immunoSEQ multiplex PCR. The table records 200,000 to 250,000 clones, under 80% of them present only once. This receptor was obtained from a girl under 10 years old in good health and CMV-seronegative. The sample consisted of PBMCs.

DNA for the CDR3: TGTGCCAGCAGCGAGGGACATCCTGAAAAACTGTTTTTT. It yields the protein CASSEGHPEKLFF. The genes are TRBV11-2 and TRBJ1-4; TRBD1 might be the D (6 bases). CDR3 length: 13 residues. Germline V gene sequence: CDR1 SGHAT, CDR2 FQNNGV. Trimming removed 5 bases from V and 7 bases from J, with 11 bases in between.